These 14 T cell receptor beta chains were all obtained from the same sample, sequenced in a study of human T cells and chemical hapten exposure (dated by TCRdb to the early 2020s). Total RNA was extracted from unfractionated whole blood collected in Tempus Blood RNA tubes. Libraries came from 5' RACE. For sequencing, an Illumina MiSeq was employed. TCRdb handled the public reads itself, with Q25 trimming in fastp and clone calling in MiXCR, and kept productive beta chains. Each CDR3 protein appears once, grouped with its most common genes and DNA. A total of 120,000 to 150,000 distinct CDR3 sequences appear in this sample, 4.1% of them only once. The ten largest clones add up to 1.2% to 1.5% of the sample. The receptors were sampled from a female donor in good health.

In this sample, this clonotype turned up many times. An end of the junction does not agree with germline; a read error may underlie this. The rearrangement uses TRBV5-5 and TRBJ1-1, with TRBD1 identical over 8 bases. The CDR3 is 12 residues long. Germline V lookup: CDR1 SGHKS, CDR2 YYEKEE (reference sequence). The CDR3 reads CASSFMDRDSGF. CDR3 sequence (DNA): TGTGCCAGCAGCTTTATGGACAGGGACAGCGGTTTT.

The rearrangement links TRBV7-2 to TRBJ1-5, with D possibly TRBD1 on 5 matching bases. This CDR3 comprises 15 residues. V was cut by 2 bases and J by 6 bases, with 14 bases left in between. Germline V gives CDR1 SGHTA, CDR2 FQGNSA. The CDR3 DNA is TGTGCCAGCAGCTTAATATCGACCGGGGGTCAGCCCCAGCATTTT. This codes for CASSLISTGGQPQHF.

In this sample, this clonotype turned up many times. The chain links TRBV7-2 to TRBJ1-4, with TRBD1 matching over 8 bases. The CDR3 sequence is 15 residues long. The germline gives CDR1 SGHTA, CDR2 FQGNSA. V shed 2 bases, J shed 7 bases, and the junction held 6 bases outside the gene matches. CDR3: CASSLSSQGAEKLFF. CDR3 in DNA: TGTGCCAGCAGCTTATCGTCTCAGGGGGCTGAAAAACTGTTTTTT.

Many counts were recorded for this clonotype. The genes are TRBV24-1 and TRBJ2-1; D is unclear. The V and J ends lost 2 bases and 4 bases respectively, with 8 bases between them. This CDR3 contains 14 residues. Per the germline V gene, CDR1 is KGHDR and CDR2 is SFDVKD. The CDR3 nucleotides are TGTGCCACCAGTGATTCGCACCGTTACAATGAGCAGTTCTTC. This sequence encodes CATSDSHRYNEQFF.

This clonotype was detected a few times. The genes are TRBV12-3 or TRBV12-4 and TRBJ1-1; 9 nucleotides line up with TRBD1. V lost 8 bases to trimming and J lost 3 bases; unmatched junction nucleotides: 7. The CDR3 has 14 amino acids. The CDR3 sequence is CASRGQGRDTEAFF. The CDR3 DNA reads TGTGCCAGCCGGGGACAGGGTCGGGACACTGAAGCTTTCTTT.

This clonotype was found many times. The chain links TRBV20-1 to TRBJ1-2; maybe TRBD1 (6 bases). This CDR3 comprises 15 residues. In germline, CDR1 is DFQATT, CDR2 SNEGSKA (reference sequence). Trimming pared 5 bases from V and 3 bases from J, leaving 19 bases between. The CDR3 loop is CSAPTGWGADYGYTF. For the CDR3, the DNA is TGCAGTGCTCCTACCGGGTGGGGGGCGGACTATGGCTACACCTTC.

This clonotype was observed at least ten times. The chain employs TRBV20-1 and TRBJ1-6; possibly TRBD1 for D (6 bases). The CDR3 covers 14 residues. V gave up 7 bases and J gave up 5 bases, with 15 bases separating them. From germline, CDR1 is DFQATT and CDR2 SNEGSKA (reference sequence). The CDR3 nucleotides read TGCAGTGGTAAACAGGGTCCCGATAATTCACCCCTCCACTTT. This codes for CSGKQGPDNSPLHF.

In this sample, this clonotype turned up many times. The genes are TRBV3-1 and TRBJ2-5, with TRBD1 identical over 9 bases. Germline V gene data show CDR1 as LGHDT and CDR2 as YNNKEL (reference sequence). The V and J ends lost 8 bases and 4 bases, in that order; junction bases with no gene match: 2. The CDR3 loop spans 12 amino acids. CDR3 sequence (DNA): TGTGCCAGCCGGGACAGGGTAGAGACCCAGTACTTC. Protein product: CASRDRVETQYF.

This clonotype was found many times. The chain has TRBV20-1 and TRBJ1-5; D perhaps matches TRBD1 (6 bases). Germline V CDR1 and CDR2: DFQATT, SNEGSKA (reference sequence). The CDR3 loop spans 14 amino acids. V shed 0 bases and J shed 2 bases, with 8 bases lying between them. The CDR3 DNA is TGCAGTGCTAGAGAGGACAGAGGCAATCAGCCCCAGCATTTT. Translation gives CSAREDRGNQPQHF.

This clonotype was observed at least ten times. The chain couples TRBV20-1 to TRBJ1-2; no clear D gene. V lost 0 bases and J lost 0, with 14 bases in between. The CDR3 contains 16 residues. The germline V gene has CDR1 DFQATT and CDR2 SNEGSKA (reference sequence). DNA for the CDR3: TGCAGTGCTAGAGATCGTGTACGGAACCCTAACTATGGCTACACCTTC. This translates into CSARDRVRNPNYGYTF.

This clonotype was recorded a few times. The V gene is TRBV4-3, the J gene TRBJ2-3; TRBD1 matches at 8 bases. V shed 1 base and J 0 bases; nucleotides not matched to a gene: 3. Germline CDR1 is LGHNA and CDR2 is YSLEER. CDR3 length: 16 amino acids. CDR3 sequence: CASSQGTGTSTDTQYF. In DNA form, the CDR3 reads TGCGCCAGCAGCCAAGGGACAGGGACTAGCACAGATACGCAGTATTTT.

This clonotype has ten or more counts. The rearrangement links TRBV20-1 to TRBJ2-7, with D uncertain. Trimming took 8 bases from V and 2 from J, leaving 10 bases between them. CDR3 length: 11 residues. The germline V gene encodes CDR1 DFQATT and CDR2 SNEGSKA (reference sequence). DNA of the CDR3: TGCAGTCCGGCTGCTACCTACGAGCAGTACTTC. Amino acid sequence: CSPAATYEQYF.

This clonotype was observed many times. The chain employs TRBV20-1 and TRBJ2-7; TRBD1 aligns across 10 bases. Germline V gene data show CDR1 as DFQATT and CDR2 as SNEGSKA (reference sequence). This CDR3 is built from 13 residues. V lost 6 bases and J lost 4; bases outside the gene matches: 6. The CDR3 spells CSAPDRGQYEQYF. The CDR3 DNA is TGCAGTGCCCCAGACAGGGGGCAGTACGAGCAGTACTTC.

This clonotype was observed many times. The rearrangement uses TRBV3-1 and TRBJ1-2; D is unclear. Trimming pared 0 bases from V and 4 bases from J, leaving 12 bases between. Germline V gives CDR1 LGHDT, CDR2 YNNKEL (reference sequence). This CDR3 contains 15 residues. The CDR3 reads CASSQEVGFLYGYTF. CDR3 bases: TGTGCCAGCAGCCAAGAAGTAGGATTTCTCTATGGCTACACCTTC.